This T cell receptor beta chain came from a study of blood T cell repertoires in COVID-19. The V end lost 3 bases, the J end lost 3 bases, and 9 bases lay between the germline ends. The CDR3 has 13 amino acids. Per the germline V gene, CDR1 is SQVTM and CDR2 is ANQGSEA. Seattle participants joined during active infection and were tracked over time. Profiling relied on immunoSEQ multiplex PCR, and the TCRdb table lists in-frame clones only, not all of them. The sample contains 300,000 to 400,000 clones, roughly 86% of which appear only once. This TCR derives from a woman aged 55-75 years with COVID-19, enrolled during active disease. This rearrangement joins TRBV29-1 to TRBJ1-3; tentatively, D is TRBD1 (5 bases). Sequenced sample: peripheral blood. CDR3 protein: CSVDGGDGNTIYF. CDR3 nucleotides: TGCAGCGTTGACGGGGGGGATGGAAACACCATATATTTT.